This T cell receptor (beta chain) was observed in a study of blood T cell repertoires in COVID-19. Study background: The United States, Italy and Spain provided the acute and convalescent COVID-19 samples.

Generated by immunoSEQ multiplex PCR, the TCRdb table keeps only in-frame clones and is missing some. The sample records about 240,000 clones, roughly nine tenths being singletons. V dropped 2 bases and J dropped 8 bases, with 18 bases sitting between them. The length of the CDR3 is 15 residues. Germline V gene sequence: CDR1 SGDLS, CDR2 YYNGEE. This clone was seen just once. The V gene is TRBV9, the J gene TRBJ2-3, with D possibly matching TRBD1 (8 bases). This clonotype was sampled from a man in his 60s who had recovered from COVID-19. The sequenced sample was peripheral blood. CDR3 residues: CASSVLQGGSVTQYF. CDR3 DNA sequence: TGTGCCAGCAGCGTTTTACAGGGGGGGAGCGTTACGCAGTATTTT.